The present entry profiles one T cell receptor beta chain with its context. The target antigen is unknown. The sample belongs to a study of cytomegalovirus exposure and HLA in healthy donors. Whole-study results and caveats: The records held CMV serostatus as the only immune exposure information. There were 150 to 200 TCR beta chains listed as cytomegalovirus-associated. Earlier analysis looked at TCR beta V segments, and most were productive about 87% or about 30% of the time. Sequencing likely generated an artifact that appeared as a cluster of highly shared sequence variants.

Primers included in the PCR were 60 Vbeta and 13 Jbeta primers. Libraries were prepared by immunoSEQ multiplex PCR; TCRdb keeps only in-frame clonotypes and omits some of them. The sample lists tens of thousands of clones; about 63% were seen once. Input material: PBMCs. This receptor was identified in a woman aged 30 to 39 in good health and CMV-seronegative.

The CDR3 DNA reads TGCGCCAGCAGCTATGGGACAATAGGTGTTTACGAGCAGTACTTC. This gives the protein CASSYGTIGVYEQYF. V is TRBV5-1 and J is TRBJ2-7; D perhaps matches TRBD1 (6 bases). Germline loops: CDR1 SGHRS, CDR2 YFSETQ. V lost 3 bases and J 4 bases, leaving 17 bases between the germline ends. The CDR3 has 15 residues.